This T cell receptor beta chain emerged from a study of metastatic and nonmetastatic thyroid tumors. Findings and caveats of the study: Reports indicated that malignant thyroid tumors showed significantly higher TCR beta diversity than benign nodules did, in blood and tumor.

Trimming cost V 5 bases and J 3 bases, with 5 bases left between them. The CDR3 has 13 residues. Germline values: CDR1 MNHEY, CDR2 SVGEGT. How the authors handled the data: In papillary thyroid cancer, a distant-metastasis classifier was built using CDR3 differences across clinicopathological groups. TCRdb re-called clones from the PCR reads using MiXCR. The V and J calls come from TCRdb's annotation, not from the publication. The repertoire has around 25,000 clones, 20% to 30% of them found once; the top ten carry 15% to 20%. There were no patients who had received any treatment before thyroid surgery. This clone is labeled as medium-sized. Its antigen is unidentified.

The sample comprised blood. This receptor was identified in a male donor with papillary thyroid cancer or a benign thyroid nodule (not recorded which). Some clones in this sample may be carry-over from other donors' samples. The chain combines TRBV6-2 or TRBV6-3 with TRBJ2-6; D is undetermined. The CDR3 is CASSGYGANVLTF. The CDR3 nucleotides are TGTGCCAGCAGTGGCTATGGGGCCAACGTCCTGACTTTC.